This is a list of T cell receptor beta chains from one sample in a study of beta chain features in type 1 diabetes. The repertoire was sequenced with immunoSEQ multiplex PCR; TCRdb's copy has only in-frame clones and lacks some. The table has some 270,000 clones, about 8.5% seen once. The sample consisted of central memory CD4+ T cells from blood. The origin of the receptors is a woman between 18 and 30 years old in good health. Each CDR3 is given with its conserved first and last residue. A D gene is named only where the DNA matches it firmly. Part of the rows lack a size; the others show once, few, many or a class for expanded clones.

clone_size	v_call	j_call	d_call	cdr3_nt	cdr3_aa
many	TRBV6-1	TRBJ1-1	TRBD1	TGTGCCACTTCCCCGGGACAGGGGGGAGGTACTGAAGCTTTCTTT	CATSPGQGGGTEAFF
NA	TRBV4-1	TRBJ1-2	NA	TGCGCCAGCAGCCAAGTCGGCCCGCGGGGATCTAACTATGGCTACACCTTC	CASSQVGPRGSNYGYTF
few	TRBV11-3	TRBJ1-1	TRBD1	TGTGCCAGCAGCTTGGGCGGGACAGAGAACACTGAAGCTTTCTTT	CASSLGGTENTEAFF
NA	TRBV2	TRBJ2-1	NA	TGTGCCAGCAGTGTTTTCCCGGGTGCAGAAGAGCAGTTCTTC	CASSVFPGAEEQFF
few	TRBV5-6	TRBJ2-5	NA	TGTGCCAGCAGTTTAAGGGGGATTGGTACGGGGCAGTACTTC	CASSLRGIGTGQYF
few	TRBV4-2	TRBJ2-3	NA	TGTGCCAGCAGCTATAGCACAGATACGCAGTATTTT	CASSYSTDTQYF
few	TRBV7-7	TRBJ2-3	TRBD2	TGTGCTAGCAGCCCGGGGACTAGCGGGTCCACAGATACGCAGTATTTT	CASSPGTSGSTDTQYF
few	TRBV20-1	TRBJ2-7	NA	TGCAGTGCTAGGCCCGGGAACGAGCAGTACTTC	CSARPGNEQYF
NA	TRBV18	TRBJ2-7	NA	TGTGCCAGCTCACCAGGGCGCGAGCAGTACTTC	CASSPGREQYF
few	TRBV7-2	TRBJ2-6	NA	TGCGCCAGCAGCCAAGACGTACGGGGGCGAGCCTCTGGGGCCAACGTCCTGACTTTC	CASSQDVRGRASGANVLTF
NA	TRBV30	TRBJ1-5	TRBD1	TGTGCCTGGACTCAGGGGGGGTATAGCAATCAGCCCCAGCATTTT	CAWTQGGYSNQPQHF
NA	TRBV11-2	TRBJ2-3	TRBD2	TGTGCCAGCAGCCCTAGAGCTAGCGGTCGGGATACGCAGTATTTT	CASSPRASGRDTQYF
many	TRBV7-9	TRBJ2-5	NA	TGTGCCAGCAGCTTAATGGAGACCCAGTACTTC	CASSLMETQYF
few	TRBV10-3	TRBJ1-1	NA	TGTGCCATCAGTGAGTCGGCAGACCTGAACACTGAAGCTTTCTTT	CAISESADLNTEAFF
many	TRBV7-2	TRBJ2-1	TRBD1	TGTGCCAGCAGCTTAGCCAGACAGGGGGCGGAGTTCTTC	CASSLARQGAEFF
NA	TRBV5-1	TRBJ2-1	NA	TGCGCCAGCAGCGTCGGCATGCGGCAGACCTACAATGAGCAGTTCTTC	CASSVGMRQTYNEQFF
few	TRBV2	TRBJ1-4	NA	TGTGCCAGCATGGATGAAAAACTGTTTTTT	CASMDEKLFF
few	TRBV7-2	TRBJ2-1	TRBD1	TGTGCCAGCTCGGCCTACAGGGGCAGTGAGCAGTTCTTC	CASSAYRGSEQFF
NA	TRBV18	TRBJ2-7	TRBD2	TGTGCCAGCTCAATCGGCACTAGCGGAGACTACGAGCAGTACTTC	CASSIGTSGDYEQYF
few	TRBV7-7	TRBJ2-3	NA	TGTGCTAGCAGCTTAGAGGGGGCAGATACGCAGTATTTT	CASSLEGADTQYF
NA	TRBV25-1	TRBJ2-4	NA	TGTGCCAGCAGTGCGTCGGGGACCCTCAACATTCAGTACTTC	CASSASGTLNIQYF
NA	TRBV19	TRBJ2-1	NA	TGTGCCAGTAGTATAAGGGTGAATGAGCAGTTCTTC	CASSIRVNEQFF
few	TRBV25-1	TRBJ1-6	NA	TGTGCCAGCAGTGACCCGGCGGGGCCCGGGCCCCTCCACTTT	CASSDPAGPGPLHF
few	TRBV9	TRBJ2-6	NA	TGTGCCAGCAGCGTAGTAGGACACCGCTCTGGGGCCAACGTCCTGACTTTC	CASSVVGHRSGANVLTF
many	TRBV7-3	TRBJ2-1	NA	TGTGCCAGCAGCTCGGGAGCCTCCTTCAATGAGCAGTTCTTC	CASSSGASFNEQFF
NA	TRBV12-5	TRBJ1-5	NA	TGTGCTAGTGGTTTTGGGGATAGCAATCAGCCCCAGCATTTT	CASGFGDSNQPQHF
many	TRBV14	TRBJ2-1	NA	TGTGCCAGCAGCCAAGAGTTATTTAGGGGGAGGGCATCCTACAATGAGCAGTTCTTC	CASSQELFRGRASYNEQFF
few	TRBV6-6	TRBJ2-1	NA	TGTGCCAGCAGTTACTCGGGTGAGGGAAACAATGAGCAGTTCTTC	CASSYSGEGNNEQFF
NA	TRBV5-5	TRBJ2-4	TRBD1	TGTGCCAGCAGCGTCAGGACAGGGAGCAAAAACATTCAGTACTTC	CASSVRTGSKNIQYF
many	TRBV7-2	TRBJ2-5	TRBD2	TGTGCCAGCAGCTTACAGCGACTAGCGGGAGGGAGGGAGACCCAGTACTTC	CASSLQRLAGGRETQYF
few	TRBV15	TRBJ1-1	NA	TGTGCCACCAGCAGATCGACTTTAGGACAGCTTAACACTGAAGCTTTCTTT	CATSRSTLGQLNTEAFF
few	TRBV7-2	TRBJ2-7	NA	TGTGCCAGCAGCTTAGCAGGAGCCCTGGAGCAGTACTTC	CASSLAGALEQYF
NA	TRBV5-4	TRBJ1-2	TRBD1	TGTGCCAGCAGCTTCGACAGGGGGCGCTTGTATGGCTACACCTTC	CASSFDRGRLYGYTF
NA	TRBV15	TRBJ2-1	NA	TGTGCCACCAGCAGAGGAGATGTCTACAATGAGCAGTTCTTC	CATSRGDVYNEQFF
many	TRBV18	TRBJ2-2	NA	TGTGCCAGCTCATCCACAGACACCGGGGAGCTGTTTTTT	CASSSTDTGELFF
NA	TRBV7-3	TRBJ1-1	TRBD1	TGTGCCAGCAGTTCCTCAGGACAGGGCACTGAAGCTTTCTTT	CASSSSGQGTEAFF
few	TRBV30	TRBJ1-2	NA	TGTGCCTGGAGTGCGCAGACAGCTAACTATGGCTACACCTTC	CAWSAQTANYGYTF
NA	TRBV18	TRBJ1-5	NA	TGTGCCAGCTCACCTCAACATGCAGAGCCCCAGCATTTT	CASSPQHAEPQHF
few	TRBV7-2	TRBJ1-1	NA	TGTGCCAGCAGCTTGTTAGCTTTCTTT	CASSLLAFF
NA	TRBV19	TRBJ1-6	NA	TGTGCCAGTGCGGGACGGCTGAATTCACCCCTCCACTTT	CASAGRLNSPLHF
NA	TRBV29-1	TRBJ2-3	NA	TGCAGCGTTGCCAGGGGATCTAGCACAGATACGCAGTATTTT	CSVARGSSTDTQYF
few	TRBV29-1	TRBJ1-2	NA	TGCAGCGTTGTTTCCTGGACAGTAGACTATGGCTACACCTTC	CSVVSWTVDYGYTF
NA	TRBV12-5	TRBJ2-6	NA	TGTGCTAGTGGTACCTCCTCTGGGGCCAACGTCCTGACTTTC	CASGTSSGANVLTF
many	TRBV18	TRBJ2-7	TRBD1	TGTGCCAGTTCGGGACAGGGGTACGAGCAGTACTTC	CASSGQGYEQYF
few	TRBV29-1	TRBJ1-2	NA	TGCAGCGCCCACAGGGATGTAGACTATGGCTACACCTTC	CSAHRDVDYGYTF
NA	TRBV7-2	TRBJ2-2	NA	TGTGCCAGCAGCCCGGTCACTGGACCCGGGGAGCTGTTTTTT	CASSPVTGPGELFF
NA	TRBV4-1	TRBJ1-3	NA	TGCGCCAGCAGACCAGGGGTCGAAGCTGGAAACACCATATATTTT	CASRPGVEAGNTIYF